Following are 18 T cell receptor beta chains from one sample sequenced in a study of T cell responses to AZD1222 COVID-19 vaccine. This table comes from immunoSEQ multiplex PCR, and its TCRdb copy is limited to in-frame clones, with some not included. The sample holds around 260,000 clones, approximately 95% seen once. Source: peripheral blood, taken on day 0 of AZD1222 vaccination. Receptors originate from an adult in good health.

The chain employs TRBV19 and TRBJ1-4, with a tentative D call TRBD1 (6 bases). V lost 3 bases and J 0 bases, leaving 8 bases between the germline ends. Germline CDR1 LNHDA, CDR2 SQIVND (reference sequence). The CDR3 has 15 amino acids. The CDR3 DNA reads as TGTGCCAGTAGTATCGGGACAACAACTAATGAAAAACTGTTTTTT. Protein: CASSIGTTTNEKLFF.

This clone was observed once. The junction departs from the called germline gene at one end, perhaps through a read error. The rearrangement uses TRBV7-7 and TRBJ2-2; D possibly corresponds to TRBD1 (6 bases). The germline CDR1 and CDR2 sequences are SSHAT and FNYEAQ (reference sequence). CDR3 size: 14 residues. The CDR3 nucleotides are TGTGCTAGCAGCTTAGCAGGGGACACCGGGGAGCTGTTTTTT. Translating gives CASSLAGDTGELFF.

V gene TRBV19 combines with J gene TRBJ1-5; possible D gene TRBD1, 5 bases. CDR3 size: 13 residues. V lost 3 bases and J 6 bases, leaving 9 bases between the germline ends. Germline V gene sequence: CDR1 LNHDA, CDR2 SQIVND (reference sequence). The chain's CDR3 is CASSIGGAQPQHF. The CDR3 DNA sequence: TGTGCCAGTAGTATTGGAGGGGCTCAGCCCCAGCATTTT.

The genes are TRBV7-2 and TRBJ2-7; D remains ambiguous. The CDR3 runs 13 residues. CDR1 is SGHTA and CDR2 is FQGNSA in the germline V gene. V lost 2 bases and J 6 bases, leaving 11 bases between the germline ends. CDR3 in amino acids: CASSLSLSSEQYF. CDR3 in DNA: TGTGCCAGCAGCTTATCGCTTAGCTCCGAGCAGTACTTC.

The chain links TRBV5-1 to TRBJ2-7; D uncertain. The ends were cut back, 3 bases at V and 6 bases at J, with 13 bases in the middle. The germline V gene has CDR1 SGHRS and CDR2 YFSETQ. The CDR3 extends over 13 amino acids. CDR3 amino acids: CASSSLPSTEQYF. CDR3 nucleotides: TGCGCCAGCAGCTCCCTTCCGTCGACCGAGCAGTACTTC.

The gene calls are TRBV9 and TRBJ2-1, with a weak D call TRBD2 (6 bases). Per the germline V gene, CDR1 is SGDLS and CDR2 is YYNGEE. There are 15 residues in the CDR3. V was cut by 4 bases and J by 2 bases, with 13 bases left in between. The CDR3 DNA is TGTGCCAGCAGCACAGCGGCGGGAACCTACAATGAGCAGTTCTTC. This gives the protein CASSTAAGTYNEQFF.

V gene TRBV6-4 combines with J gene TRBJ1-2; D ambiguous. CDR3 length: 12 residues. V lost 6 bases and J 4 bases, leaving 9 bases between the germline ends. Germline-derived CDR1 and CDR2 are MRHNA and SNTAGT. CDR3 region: CASRTSSYGYTF. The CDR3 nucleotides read TGTGCCAGCAGAACAAGTAGCTATGGCTACACCTTC.

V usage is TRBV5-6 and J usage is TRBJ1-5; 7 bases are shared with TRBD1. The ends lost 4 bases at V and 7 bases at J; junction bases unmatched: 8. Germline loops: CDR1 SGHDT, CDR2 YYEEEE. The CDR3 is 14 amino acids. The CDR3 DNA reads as TGTGCCAGCAGCCTAGGGGAAGGGGGCCAGCCCCAGCATTTT. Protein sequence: CASSLGEGGQPQHF.

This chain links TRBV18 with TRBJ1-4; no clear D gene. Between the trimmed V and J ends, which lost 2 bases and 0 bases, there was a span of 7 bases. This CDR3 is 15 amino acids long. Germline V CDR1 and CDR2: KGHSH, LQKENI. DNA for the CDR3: TGTGCCAGCTCACCAAGGGCAACAACTAATGAAAAACTGTTTTTT. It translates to CASSPRATTNEKLFF.

CDR3 loop: CATATGGRTYEQYF. The CDR3, as DNA: TGTGCCACCGCGACAGGGGGAAGAACCTACGAGCAGTACTTC. This chain connects TRBV19 to TRBJ2-7; 9 nucleotides match TRBD1. The junction had 9 bases not matched to a gene; V was cut back by 10 bases and J by 2 bases. Germline CDR1 is LNHDA and CDR2 is SQIVND (reference sequence). The CDR3 has 14 amino acids. Based on the CDR3 plus reference TRBV19 and TRBJ2-7, the full variable domain is DGGITQSPKYLFRKEGQNVTLSCEQNLNHDAMYWYRQDPGQGLRLIYYSQIVNDFQKGDIAEGYSVSREKKESFPLTVTSAQKNPTAFYLCATATGGRTYEQYFGPGTRLTVT.

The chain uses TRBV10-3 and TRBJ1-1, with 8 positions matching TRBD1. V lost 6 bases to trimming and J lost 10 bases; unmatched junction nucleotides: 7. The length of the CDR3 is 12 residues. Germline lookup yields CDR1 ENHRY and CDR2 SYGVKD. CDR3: CAISPTGGRAFF. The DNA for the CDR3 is TGTGCCATCAGCCCCACAGGGGGGAGAGCTTTCTTT.

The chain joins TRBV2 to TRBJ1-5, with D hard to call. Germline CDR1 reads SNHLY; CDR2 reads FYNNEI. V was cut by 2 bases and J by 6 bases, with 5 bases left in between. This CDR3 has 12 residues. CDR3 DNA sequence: TGTGCCAGCAGTGAATATCCTCAGCCCCAGCATTTT. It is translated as CASSEYPQPQHF.

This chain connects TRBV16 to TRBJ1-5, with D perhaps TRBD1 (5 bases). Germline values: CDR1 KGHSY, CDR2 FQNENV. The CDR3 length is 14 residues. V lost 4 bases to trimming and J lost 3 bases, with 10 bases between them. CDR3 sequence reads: CASSRRQSNQPQHF. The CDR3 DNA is TGTGCCAGCAGCCGCCGACAGTCCAATCAGCCCCAGCATTTT.

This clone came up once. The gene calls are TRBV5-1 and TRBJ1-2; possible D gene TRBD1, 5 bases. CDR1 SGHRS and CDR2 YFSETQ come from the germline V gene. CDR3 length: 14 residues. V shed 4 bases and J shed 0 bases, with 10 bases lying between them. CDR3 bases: TGCGCCAGCAGCCTCGACAGCTCTAACTATGGCTACACCTTC. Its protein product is CASSLDSSNYGYTF.

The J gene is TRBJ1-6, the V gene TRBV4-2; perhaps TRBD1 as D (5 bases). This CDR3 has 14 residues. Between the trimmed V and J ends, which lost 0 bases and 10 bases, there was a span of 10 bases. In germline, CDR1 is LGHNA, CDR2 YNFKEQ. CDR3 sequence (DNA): TGTGCCAGCAGCCAAGATCCCAGGGACTCACCCCTCCACTTT. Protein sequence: CASSQDPRDSPLHF.

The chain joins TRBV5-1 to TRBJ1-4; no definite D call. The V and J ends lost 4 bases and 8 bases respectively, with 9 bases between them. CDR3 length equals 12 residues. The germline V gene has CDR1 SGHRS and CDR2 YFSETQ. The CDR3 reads CASSEDLEKLFF. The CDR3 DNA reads TGCGCCAGCAGCGAGGACCTGGAAAAACTGTTTTTT.

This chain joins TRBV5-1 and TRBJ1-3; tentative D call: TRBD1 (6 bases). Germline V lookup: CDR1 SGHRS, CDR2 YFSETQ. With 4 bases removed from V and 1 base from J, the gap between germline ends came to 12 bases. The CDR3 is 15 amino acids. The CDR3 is CASSPTGLSGNTIYF. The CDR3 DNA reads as TGCGCCAGCAGCCCTACAGGGTTGTCTGGAAACACCATATATTTT.

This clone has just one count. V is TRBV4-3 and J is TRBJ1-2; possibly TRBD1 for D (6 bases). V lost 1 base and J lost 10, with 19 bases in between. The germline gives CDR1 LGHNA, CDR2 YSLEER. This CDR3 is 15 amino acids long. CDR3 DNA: TGCGCCAGCAGCCAAGCAGGGGCAGGGGCTGTCGACTACACCTTC. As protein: CASSQAGAGAVDYTF.